This TCR beta chain stems from a study of control samples from healthy donors and cancer patients. TCRdb keeps only in-frame clones here, not all; method: immunoSEQ multiplex PCR. The sample includes roughly 200,000 clones, about 93% of them seen just once. The CDR3 totals 14 residues. V was pared by 5 bases and J by 9 bases, with 19 bases between. The germline V gene has CDR1 KGHSH and CDR2 LQKENI. Sequenced sample: blood. The source of this sequence is a man between 18 and 29 years old in good health. V is TRBV18 and J is TRBJ2-5, with D perhaps given as TRBD1 or TRBD2 (5 bases each). The CDR3 DNA follows: TGTGCCAGCTCAGGGCCCGGGGCCCCAACGGCCCAGTACTTC. Its protein is CASSGPGAPTAQYF.